The 30 T cell receptor beta chains reported below all come from one sample, sequenced in a study of cytomegalovirus exposure and HLA in healthy donors. In the PCR, 60 Vbeta and 13 Jbeta primers were used. Assay: immunoSEQ multiplex PCR; the TCRdb copy retains only in-frame clones and omits some. In the table there are approximately 150,000 clones, roughly 66% of which are singletons. The specimen sequenced was PBMCs. The receptors stem from a woman aged 60 to 75 in good health and CMV-seronegative.

The rearrangement joins TRBV7-2 to TRBJ2-7; D possibly corresponds to TRBD1 (5 bases). In germline, CDR1 is SGHTA, CDR2 FQGNSA. The V end lost 5 bases, the J end lost 7 bases, and 21 bases lay between the germline ends. The CDR3 contains 15 residues. The CDR3 DNA reads TGTGCCAGCAGCACCACTGCCGCTACAGGCAGAGAGCAGTACTTC. Translating gives CASSTTAATGREQYF.

The DNA of the CDR3 is TGTGCCATCAGTGAGTCTCGGACAGGGGGCGTGAGCGATGGCTACACCTTC. This encodes CAISESRTGGVSDGYTF. This rearrangement joins TRBV10-3 to TRBJ1-2; the match to TRBD1 covers 11 bases. The trim removed 0 bases at V and 6 bases at J, leaving 9 bases unmatched. This CDR3 contains 17 residues. From germline, CDR1 is ENHRY and CDR2 SYGVKD.

The chain joins TRBV7-6 to TRBJ2-5; 10 nucleotides align to TRBD2. Germline V gene lookup returns CDR1 SGHVS and CDR2 FNYEAQ. J was trimmed by 2 bases and V by 3 bases; bases with no gene match: 3. This CDR3 spans 15 amino acids. This CDR3 reads CASSLQAGGQETQYF. DNA for the CDR3: TGTGCCAGCAGCTTGCAAGCGGGGGGGCAAGAGACCCAGTACTTC.

In this sample, this clone turned up once. V gene TRBV28 combines with J gene TRBJ2-1; D is unresolved. CDR1 is MDHEN, CDR2 SYDVKM, per germline. The CDR3 is 12 residues long. Trimming removed 6 bases at V and 7 bases at J, with 10 bases between. For the CDR3, the DNA is TGTGCCAGCAGCTCGTCTAGAAATGAGCAGTTCTTC. As protein: CASSSSRNEQFF.

The V call is TRBV6-5, the J call TRBJ2-3, with D possibly matching TRBD2 (5 bases). The germline V and J ends were trimmed by 5 bases and 2 bases, with 11 bases remaining between them. This CDR3 is built from 14 residues. CDR1 is MNHEY and CDR2 is SVGAGI in the germline V gene. In nucleotides, the CDR3 is TGTGCCAGCAGTCGGGGAGTGAACACAGATACGCAGTATTTT. It translates to CASSRGVNTDTQYF.

This clone was found once. The chain couples TRBV5-1 to TRBJ1-2, with 9 nucleotides matching TRBD1. From germline, CDR1 is SGHRS and CDR2 YFSETQ. V lost 0 bases to trimming and J lost 8 bases; unmatched junction nucleotides: 5. This CDR3 region has 14 residues. CDR3: CASSLAGTGWGYTF. CDR3 sequence (DNA): TGCGCCAGCAGCTTGGCTGGGACAGGGTGGGGCTACACCTTC.

The chain joins TRBV2 to TRBJ1-4; 10 bases map to TRBD1. Germline values: CDR1 SNHLY, CDR2 FYNNEI. The V segment lost 8 bases and the J segment 8 bases; nucleotides outside the gene matches: 8. The CDR3 spans 14 residues. The CDR3 spells CASSSTGGMEKLFF. The CDR3 coding sequence is TGTGCCAGCTCGTCGACAGGGGGCATGGAAAAACTGTTTTTT.

The CDR3 reads CASSVSGRAGTDTQYF. The CDR3 DNA reads as TGTGCCAGCAGCGTTAGCGGGAGGGCTGGCACAGATACGCAGTATTTT. The chain joins TRBV9 to TRBJ2-3; TRBD2 matches 11 bases. CDR1 and CDR2 from the germline V gene are SGDLS and YYNGEE. With 2 bases clipped from V and 1 base from J, the junction kept 3 bases outside the gene matches. The CDR3 covers 16 residues. The whole variable domain, remainder taken from reference TRBV9 and TRBJ2-3, is DSGVTQTPKHLITATGQRVTLRCSPRSGDLSVYWYQQSLDQGLQFLIQYYNGEERAKGNILERFSAQQFPDLHSELNLSSLELGDSALYFCASSVSGRAGTDTQYFGPGTRLTVL.

This clone came up a few times. The rearrangement joins TRBV15 to TRBJ2-1; 8 bases are a match to TRBD2. The CDR3 has 14 residues. CDR1 and CDR2 from the germline V gene are LNHNV and YYDKDF (reference sequence). Germline trimming cut 4 bases from V and 8 bases from J; bases unmatched to any gene: 7. Here the CDR3 DNA reads TGTGCCACCAGCAAAGCGGGAGTGTTCTATGAGCAGTTCTTC. It codes for CATSKAGVFYEQFF.

The chain has TRBV28 and TRBJ2-1, with TRBD2 identical over 10 bases. This CDR3 comprises 17 residues. The V and J ends lost 5 bases and 7 bases, in that order; junction bases with no gene match: 14. The germline gives CDR1 MDHEN, CDR2 SYDVKM. In DNA, the CDR3 is TGTGCCAGCAGTCCAACCTCCCTAGCGGGAGTGTTGAATGAGCAGTTCTTC. Translation: CASSPTSLAGVLNEQFF. Complete variable domain (other parts from reference TRBV28 and TRBJ2-1): DVKVTQSSRYLVKRTGEKVFLECVQDMDHENMFWYRQDPGLGLRLIYFSYDVKMKEKGDIPEGYSVSREKKERFSLILESASTNQTSMYLCASSPTSLAGVLNEQFFGPGTRLTVL.

The CDR3 coding sequence is TGTGCCAGCAGTCCCGGGACAGGGGACAATCAGCCCCAGCATTTT. It yields the protein CASSPGTGDNQPQHF. The chain is built from TRBV7-2 and TRBJ1-5; 10 bases match TRBD1. V shed 6 bases, J shed 3 bases, and the junction held 5 bases outside the gene matches. The CDR3 runs 15 residues. Germline-derived CDR1 and CDR2 are SGHTA and FQGNSA.

Remarks on this clone: Different DNA sequences within this sample yield the same CDR3. The chain has TRBV5-4 and TRBJ1-4, with D unresolved. The CDR3 totals 13 residues. Germline V gene sequence: CDR1 SGHNT, CDR2 YYREEE (reference sequence). Trimming removed 1 base from V and 7 bases from J, with 8 bases in between. CDR3 sequence (DNA): TGTGCCAGCAGCTTGTCGGGGAGTGAAAAACTGTTTTTT. It is translated as CASSLSGSEKLFF.

The V call is TRBV10-3, the J call TRBJ2-7; TRBD1 matches 10 bases. V lost 2 bases and J lost 7; bases outside the gene matches: 8. This CDR3 comprises 15 residues. Germline V lookup: CDR1 ENHRY, CDR2 SYGVKD. Here the CDR3 DNA reads TGTGCCATCAGTGAGGGGGGACAGGGGTCCCGGGAGCAGTACTTC. It specifies CAISEGGQGSREQYF.

The CDR3, as DNA: TGTGCCAGCAGCTCGAGACAGGGGGTCGAGCAGTACTTC. It specifies CASSSRQGVEQYF. The chain combines TRBV5-5 with TRBJ2-7, with 9 bases matching TRBD1. Germline-derived CDR1 and CDR2 are SGHKS and YYEKEE (reference sequence). The CDR3 sequence is 13 residues long. V lost 3 bases to trimming and J lost 6 bases; unmatched junction nucleotides: 4.

The V gene is TRBV5-8, the J gene TRBJ1-5, with 7 bases that match TRBD1. Unmatched junction bases numbered 1, after V lost 0 bases and J lost 1 base. The germline gives CDR1 SGHTS, CDR2 YDEGEE. The CDR3 loop spans 15 amino acids. The CDR3: CASSLDRGSNQPQHF. CDR3 bases: TGTGCCAGCAGCTTGGACAGGGGAAGCAATCAGCCCCAGCATTTT.

The genes are TRBV2 and TRBJ2-2; possibly TRBD1 for D (5 bases). This CDR3 has 14 residues. The germline V gene encodes CDR1 SNHLY and CDR2 FYNNEI. V gave up 3 bases and J gave up 7 bases, with 12 bases separating them. CDR3 region: CASSEKGAVGELFF. The CDR3 DNA reads as TGTGCCAGCAGTGAGAAAGGGGCAGTCGGGGAGCTGTTTTTT.

This sequence joins TRBV7-8 and TRBJ2-3; tentative D call: TRBD2 (5 bases). This CDR3 spans 15 amino acids. CDR1 and CDR2 from the germline V gene are SGHVS and FQNEAQ. Trimming pared 2 bases from V and 6 bases from J, leaving 15 bases between. The CDR3 coding sequence is TGTGCCAGCAGCTTATGGGGAGAAGGTGAGGATACGCAGTATTTT. Translated, it gives CASSLWGEGEDTQYF.

The rearrangement links TRBV27 to TRBJ1-5, with a tentative D call TRBD1 (5 bases). The CDR3 contains 17 residues. Trimming took off 1 base at V and 0 bases at J, with 13 bases between the two ends. Germline-derived CDR1 and CDR2 are MNHEY and SMNVEV (reference sequence). The CDR3 DNA reads TGTGCCAGCAGTTTATACCCGCGACAGTATAGCAATCAGCCCCAGCATTTT. Translated: CASSLYPRQYSNQPQHF.

The chain has TRBV7-2 and TRBJ1-1; 7 bases align to TRBD1. J was trimmed by 4 bases and V by 2 bases; bases with no gene match: 4. The germline gives CDR1 SGHTA, CDR2 FQGNSA. The CDR3 sequence is 14 residues long. The chain's CDR3 is CASSLIQGGTEAFF. Written as DNA, the CDR3 is TGTGCCAGCAGCTTAATTCAGGGGGGCACTGAAGCTTTCTTT.

This clone has a handful of counts. The sample carries other DNA sequences with the same CDR3. This chain joins TRBV19 and TRBJ2-5, with 14 bases fitting TRBD2. Germline CDR1 and CDR2: LNHDA and SQIVND (reference sequence). V dropped 4 bases and J dropped 4; count of bases not matched to a gene: 2. The CDR3 spans 15 residues. CDR3 residues: CASSTGTSGGETQYF. The CDR3 DNA follows: TGTGCCAGTAGTACAGGGACTAGCGGGGGAGAGACCCAGTACTTC.

The chain couples TRBV27 to TRBJ1-1; 8 bases map to TRBD1. This CDR3 comprises 13 residues. V lost 11 bases and J lost 2; bases outside the gene matches: 7. The germline V gene has CDR1 MNHEY and CDR2 SMNVEV (reference sequence). The CDR3 nucleotides are TGTGCCTCCCGGACAGGGCCTAACACTGAAGCTTTCTTT. Protein product: CASRTGPNTEAFF.

The chain has TRBV9 and TRBJ2-2; D may be TRBD2 (5 bases). Germline CDR1 reads SGDLS; CDR2 reads YYNGEE. CDR3 length equals 11 residues. Trimming stripped 7 bases from V and 4 bases from J, with 5 bases between. Here the CDR3 reads CASEGTGELFF. In DNA, the CDR3 is TGTGCCAGCGAGGGCACCGGGGAGCTGTTTTTT.

This clone came up a few times. J is TRBJ2-7 and V is TRBV27; 11 bases match TRBD2. This CDR3 region has 16 residues. The V gene end was trimmed by 5 bases and the J gene end by 2 bases; junction bases not matched to a gene: 8. Germline-derived CDR1 and CDR2 are MNHEY and SMNVEV (reference sequence). Here the CDR3 DNA reads TGTGCCAGCAGTACCTCTAGCGGGGGGCCAACCTACGAGCAGTACTTC. Its translation: CASSTSSGGPTYEQYF.

The chain carries TRBV7-8 and TRBJ1-2; tentative D call: TRBD1 (5 bases). V was clipped by 1 base and J by 8 bases, with 8 bases between them. The CDR3 consists of 12 residues. Germline CDR1 and CDR2: SGHVS and FQNEAQ. This chain's CDR3 is CASSLGGYGYTF. Here the CDR3 DNA reads TGTGCCAGCAGCTTAGGGGGCTACGGCTACACCTTC. Filled out from reference TRBV7-8 and TRBJ1-2, the complete variable domain reads GAGVSQSPRYKVAKRGQDVALRCDPISGHVSLFWYQQALGQGPEFLTYFQNEAQLDKSGLPSDRFFAERPEGSVSTLKIQRTQQEDSAVYLCASSLGGYGYTFGSGTRLTVV.

The table lists this clone with a few counts. The chain is built from TRBV6-5 and TRBJ2-5, with 9 bases lining up with TRBD1. This CDR3 region has 15 residues. Germline V CDR1 and CDR2: MNHEY, SVGAGI. V lost 10 bases and J lost 5; bases outside the gene matches: 14. In nucleotides, the CDR3 is TGTGCCACTAGGGGTTGGGGACAGGGATCGGAGACCCAGTACTTC. Its protein product is CATRGWGQGSETQYF.

This chain connects TRBV10-1 to TRBJ2-5, with 9 bases matching TRBD1. CDR1 is WNHNN, CDR2 SYGVQD, per germline (reference sequence). The CDR3 spans 15 residues. J was trimmed by 2 bases and V by 2 bases; bases with no gene match: 3. This chain's CDR3 is CASSEADRGQETQYF. The DNA of the CDR3 is TGCGCCAGCAGTGAGGCCGACAGGGGGCAAGAGACCCAGTACTTC.

The rearrangement joins TRBV5-1 to TRBJ1-2, with 9 bases identical to TRBD1. This CDR3 comprises 15 residues. With 1 base clipped from V and 7 bases from J, the junction kept 8 bases outside the gene matches. Germline V gene lookup returns CDR1 SGHRS and CDR2 YFSETQ. The CDR3 region has the DNA TGCGCCAGCAGCTTGAGCACAGGGGGCTCGTCTGGCTACACCTTC. It yields the protein CASSLSTGGSSGYTF.

This chain links TRBV4-1 with TRBJ2-1; TRBD2 matches 10 bases. The CDR3 extends over 15 amino acids. J lost 5 bases, V lost 4 bases, and 5 bases had no gene match. Germline lookup yields CDR1 MGHRA and CDR2 YSYEKL. CDR3: CASSRPGLANNEQFF. As DNA, the CDR3 is TGCGCCAGCAGCCGACCGGGACTAGCGAACAATGAGCAGTTCTTC.

The V gene is TRBV7-2, the J gene TRBJ1-3; D is unclear. The CDR3 is 16 amino acids. V shed 1 base and J shed 0 bases, with 10 bases lying between them. Per the germline V gene, CDR1 is SGHTA and CDR2 is FQGNSA. CDR3 residues: CASSLVAGVSGNTIYF. The CDR3 DNA sequence: TGTGCCAGCAGCTTAGTTGCAGGCGTCTCTGGAAACACCATATATTTT.

The rearrangement links TRBV7-2 to TRBJ2-6; D is unclear. Trimming shortened V by 5 bases and J by 3 bases, and 11 bases separated the two germline ends. The CDR3 extends over 15 amino acids. The germline V gene encodes CDR1 SGHTA and CDR2 FQGNSA. CDR3 nucleotide sequence: TGTGCCAGCAGCCTAACCCCCGGTGGGGCCAACGTCCTGACTTTC. It is translated as CASSLTPGGANVLTF.